What follows are 13 T cell receptor beta chains derived from one specimen sequenced in a study of metastatic and nonmetastatic thyroid tumors. TCRdb re-called the PCR reads with MiXCR. Of about 34,000 clones listed, roughly 18% were seen once; the top ten hold about 7%. Every patient underwent thyroid surgery untreated. The sequencing input was blood. The receptors here all came from a female donor with papillary thyroid cancer or a benign thyroid nodule (not recorded which). Some clones in this sample may be carry-over from other donors' samples.

This clone was recorded at least ten times. The CDR3 bases are TGTGCCAGCTCGCCGGGACAGGGCAACACAGATACGCAGTATTTT. It specifies CASSPGQGNTDTQYF. The V gene is TRBV18, the J gene TRBJ2-3, with 9 bases identical to TRBD1. Unmatched junction bases numbered 6, after V lost 6 bases and J lost 2 bases. Germline CDR1 KGHSH, CDR2 LQKENI. The CDR3 is 15 amino acids.

This clone was recorded at least ten times. This chain links TRBV28 with TRBJ2-5; 12 bases are a match to TRBD2. The ends lost 5 bases at V and 5 bases at J; junction bases unmatched: 9. There are 16 residues in the CDR3. The germline gives CDR1 MDHEN, CDR2 SYDVKM. CDR3 residues: CASSDETSGSLETQYF. In nucleotides, the CDR3 is TGTGCCAGCAGTGACGAGACTAGCGGGAGTTTGGAGACCCAGTACTTC.

The chain joins TRBV11-2 to TRBJ2-7; D gene ambiguous. V lost 5 bases and J lost 7, with 12 bases in between. Looked up from germline, CDR1 is SGHAT and CDR2 is FQNNGV. This CDR3 is built from 12 residues. CDR3 in amino acids: CASSPLLGEQYF. The DNA for the CDR3 is TGTGCCAGCAGCCCGTTATTGGGGGAGCAGTACTTC.

The rearrangement uses TRBV6-4 and TRBJ2-7; TRBD1 matches 7 bases. Germline V gene data show CDR1 as MRHNA and CDR2 as SNTAGT. Unmatched junction bases numbered 10, after V lost 8 bases and J lost 0 bases. The CDR3 is made up of 15 amino acids. CDR3 sequence reads: CASWVWTGDSYEQYF. As DNA, the CDR3 is TGTGCCAGCTGGGTATGGACAGGAGACTCCTACGAGCAGTACTTC.

A few counts support this clone. The chain carries TRBV20-1 and TRBJ2-2; D perhaps matches TRBD1 (5 bases). V was trimmed by 1 base and J by 2 bases, leaving 8 bases between them. This CDR3 contains 14 residues. From germline, CDR1 is DFQATT and CDR2 SNEGSKA (reference sequence). The CDR3 loop is CSARGGQNTGELFF. The CDR3 nucleotides are TGCAGTGCTAGAGGGGGCCAAAACACCGGGGAGCTGTTTTTT.

The chain joins TRBV13 to TRBJ2-7, with D possibly TRBD2 on 6 matching bases. Trimming shortened V by 6 bases and J by 5 bases, and 20 bases separated the two germline ends. Germline-derived CDR1 and CDR2 are PRHDT and FYEKMQ (reference sequence). The CDR3 loop spans 15 amino acids. The CDR3, as DNA: TGTGCCAGCAGACAGGATGGAGGGGATCGCCACGAGCAGTACTTC. It specifies CASRQDGGDRHEQYF.

Many counts were recorded for this clone. A much larger clone differs by one base, so this may be a read error. Distinct nucleotide sequences in the sample also encode this CDR3. The CDR3 nucleotides read TGCAGCGTTGTGCACGGCGGACATGGCACCGAAGCTTTCTTT. Translation: CSVVHGGHGTEAFF. The genes are TRBV29-1 and TRBJ1-1; D perhaps matches TRBD1 (5 bases). CDR3 length: 14 residues. Trimming took off 4 bases at V and 8 bases at J, with 20 bases between the two ends. Per the germline V gene, CDR1 is SQVTM and CDR2 is ANQGSEA.

This clone was seen many times. This chain connects TRBV2 to TRBJ2-3, with 9 bases matching TRBD2. The CDR3 has 16 amino acids. Trimming took 1 base from V and 3 from J; bases not matched to a gene: 5. The germline V gene has CDR1 SNHLY and CDR2 FYNNEI. The CDR3 sequence: CASSEGLAGNTDTQYF. The CDR3 coding sequence is TGTGCCAGCAGTGAAGGGCTAGCGGGGAATACAGATACGCAGTATTTT.

This clone has ten or more counts. The rearrangement uses TRBV16 and TRBJ2-7; D is possibly TRBD1 or TRBD2 (5 bases each). With 4 bases removed from V and 5 bases from J, the gap between germline ends came to 18 bases. Looked up from germline, CDR1 is KGHSY and CDR2 is FQNENV. The CDR3 is 15 amino acids. In DNA form, the CDR3 reads TGTGCCAGCAGCCCTCAACAGGCAGGAGGCGACGAGCAGTACTTC. This codes for CASSPQQAGGDEQYF.

Many counts were recorded for this clone. V is TRBV6-1 and J is TRBJ1-1, with a weak D call TRBD1 (6 bases). Germline lookup yields CDR1 MNHNS and CDR2 SASEGT. Between the trimmed V and J ends, which lost 6 bases and 3 bases, there was a span of 11 bases. This CDR3 spans 13 amino acids. CDR3 DNA sequence: TGTGCCAGCAGACAACAGGGTGACACTGAAGCTTTCTTT. Amino acids: CASRQQGDTEAFF.

V gene TRBV7-8 combines with J gene TRBJ1-2; D is uncertain. The CDR3 runs 13 residues. CDR1 and CDR2 from the germline V gene are SGHVS and FQNEAQ. The V end was cut by 1 base, the J end by 2 bases, with 5 bases between. CDR3 in DNA: TGTGCCAGCAGCTTAGGTTGGAACTATGGCTACACCTTC. This translates into CASSLGWNYGYTF.

This clone was observed at least ten times. This chain links TRBV27 with TRBJ2-3; 14 bases align to TRBD2. Germline V lookup: CDR1 MNHEY, CDR2 SMNVEV (reference sequence). V lost 1 base and J lost 2; bases outside the gene matches: 11. This CDR3 contains 20 residues. CDR3 sequence reads: CASSLWRGLAGVSFTDTQYF. CDR3 in DNA: TGTGCCAGCAGTTTATGGAGGGGACTAGCGGGAGTTTCCTTCACAGATACGCAGTATTTT.

This chain uses TRBV30 with TRBJ2-3; a weak D match, TRBD2 (6 bases). This CDR3 contains 12 residues. The germline gives CDR1 GTSNPN, CDR2 SVGIG (reference sequence). CDR3 sequence (DNA): TGTGCGATGGGACTTACGGCAGATACGCAGTATTTT. It is translated as CAMGLTADTQYF.